These T cell receptor beta chains were read from a single sample in a study of blood T cell repertoires in COVID-19. Profiled with immunoSEQ multiplex PCR; TCRdb holds only in-frame clones, not every one. The sample holds about 210,000 clones, 70% to 90% seen once. The source material was peripheral blood. These receptors came from a man aged 18-30 years with active or convalescent COVID-19. Both conserved end residues are part of each CDR3. Fields, in order: D gene, clone size, J gene, V gene, CDR3 protein, CDR3 DNA. D genes are given only for firm matches. Where a row states a size, it is once, few, many or the class of an expanded clone; other rows omit it.

d_gene: NA
abundance: NA
j_gene: TRBJ1-1
v_gene: TRBV7-2
CDR3aa: CASSFLQGSLNTEAFF
CDR3nt: TGTGCCAGCAGCTTTCTACAGGGCTCCTTGAACACTGAAGCTTTCTTT

d_gene: TRBD2
abundance: few
j_gene: TRBJ2-7
v_gene: TRBV7-2
CDR3aa: CASRNSGSYEQYF
CDR3nt: TGTGCCAGCAGGAATAGCGGGTCCTACGAGCAGTACTTC

d_gene: NA
abundance: once
j_gene: TRBJ2-5
v_gene: TRBV18
CDR3aa: CASSRAREETQYF
CDR3nt: TGTGCCAGCTCACGTGCCAGGGAAGAGACCCAGTACTTC

d_gene: TRBD1
abundance: NA
j_gene: TRBJ1-1
v_gene: TRBV25-1
CDR3aa: CASLGQGASEAFF
CDR3nt: TGTGCCAGCCTAGGACAGGGGGCTTCTGAAGCTTTCTTT

d_gene: NA
abundance: NA
j_gene: TRBJ1-5
v_gene: TRBV30
CDR3aa: CAWSGPRSGNQPQHF
CDR3nt: TGTGCCTGGAGTGGCCCGAGGTCGGGCAATCAGCCCCAGCATTTT

d_gene: TRBD1
abundance: NA
j_gene: TRBJ1-2
v_gene: TRBV30
CDR3aa: CAWSASGQGYGYTF
CDR3nt: TGTGCCTGGAGTGCCTCAGGACAGGGCTATGGCTACACCTTC

d_gene: TRBD1
abundance: NA
j_gene: TRBJ2-7
v_gene: TRBV18
CDR3aa: CASSPGQYSYEQYF
CDR3nt: TGTGCCAGCTCACCGGGACAGTACTCCTACGAGCAGTACTTC

d_gene: TRBD1
abundance: NA
j_gene: TRBJ1-5
v_gene: TRBV30
CDR3aa: CALDRGGNQPQHF
CDR3nt: TGTGCCTTGGACAGGGGCGGCAATCAGCCCCAGCATTTT

d_gene: TRBD1
abundance: NA
j_gene: TRBJ1-1
v_gene: TRBV7-8
CDR3aa: CASSLADRGTEAFF
CDR3nt: TGTGCCAGCAGCTTAGCAGACAGGGGAACTGAAGCTTTCTTT

d_gene: TRBD1
abundance: NA
j_gene: TRBJ1-5
v_gene: TRBV15
CDR3aa: CATSEGQPNQPQHF
CDR3nt: TGTGCCACCAGCGAGGGACAGCCTAATCAGCCCCAGCATTTT

d_gene: TRBD2
abundance: NA
j_gene: TRBJ2-1
v_gene: TRBV5-4
CDR3aa: CASSLSVAGGMYNEQFF
CDR3nt: TGTGCCAGCAGCTTGTCAGTAGCGGGGGGGATGTACAATGAGCAGTTCTTC

d_gene: TRBD1
abundance: NA
j_gene: TRBJ2-1
v_gene: TRBV6-4
CDR3aa: CASSEGGFDYNEQFF
CDR3nt: TGTGCCAGCAGTGAAGGGGGCTTCGATTACAATGAGCAGTTCTTC

d_gene: NA
abundance: NA
j_gene: TRBJ2-3
v_gene: TRBV4-2
CDR3aa: CASSQPTISGDTQYF
CDR3nt: TGTGCCAGCAGCCAACCTACTATAAGCGGAGATACGCAGTATTTT

d_gene: NA
abundance: NA
j_gene: TRBJ2-2
v_gene: TRBV7-9
CDR3aa: CASSLMGAPNTGELFF
CDR3nt: TGTGCCAGCAGCTTGATGGGGGCCCCGAACACCGGGGAGCTGTTTTTT

d_gene: NA
abundance: few
j_gene: TRBJ2-2
v_gene: TRBV7-2
CDR3aa: CASSYRTITGTGELFF
CDR3nt: TGTGCCAGCAGCTATAGGACTATCACTGGGACCGGGGAGCTGTTTTTT

d_gene: NA
abundance: NA
j_gene: TRBJ2-3
v_gene: TRBV12-3/TRBV12-4
CDR3aa: CASSLRGTQYF
CDR3nt: TGTGCCAGCAGTTTAAGAGGGACGCAGTATTTT

d_gene: TRBD2
abundance: NA
j_gene: TRBJ2-5
v_gene: TRBV15
CDR3aa: CATQGLAGKETQYF
CDR3nt: TGTGCCACCCAGGGACTAGCGGGAAAGGAGACCCAGTACTTC

d_gene: NA
abundance: NA
j_gene: TRBJ2-3
v_gene: TRBV11-2
CDR3aa: CASSLSGPDTQYF
CDR3nt: TGTGCCAGCAGCTTAAGTGGGCCAGATACGCAGTATTTT

d_gene: TRBD1
abundance: NA
j_gene: TRBJ2-1
v_gene: TRBV7-3
CDR3aa: CASSWDRSAGYEQFF
CDR3nt: TGTGCCAGCAGCTGGGACAGGTCCGCTGGTTATGAGCAGTTCTTC

d_gene: TRBD2
abundance: NA
j_gene: TRBJ2-1
v_gene: TRBV6-1
CDR3aa: CASSDHVGLAINEQFF
CDR3nt: TGTGCCAGCAGTGATCACGTGGGACTAGCAATCAATGAGCAGTTCTTC

d_gene: TRBD1
abundance: NA
j_gene: TRBJ2-5
v_gene: TRBV19
CDR3aa: CASSIALTGTAQETQYF
CDR3nt: TGTGCCAGTAGTATAGCGCTGACAGGGACAGCTCAAGAGACCCAGTACTTC

d_gene: TRBD2
abundance: NA
j_gene: TRBJ2-1
v_gene: TRBV5-1
CDR3aa: CASSLAGLAYNEQFF
CDR3nt: TGCGCCAGCAGCTTGGCGGGACTAGCCTACAATGAGCAGTTCTTC